Presented here are 21 T cell receptor beta chains from one specimen sequenced in a study of CXCR3-negative and CXCR3-positive naive CD8 T cells. Through 5' RACE with UMI labels, the TRB cDNA libraries were prepared. Each CDR3 protein gets one entry in TCRdb, which reprocessed the 5' RACE reads and gives no DNA. Its table records tens of thousands of distinct CDR3 sequences. Source material: naive CXCR3- CD8+ T cells from blood. Subset reported: CD45RO-CCR7+CD27+CD95- naive CD8+ T cells lacking CXCR3 (TNR3-). The receptors shown here come from a human donor in good health. Some clones in this sample may be carry-over from other donors' samples.

The rearrangement joins TRBV10-3 to TRBJ1-1; the TCRdb D gene call, TRBD1, has no DNA to confirm it. The CDR3 totals 14 residues. The germline CDR1 and CDR2 sequences are ENHRY and SYGVKD. CDR3 sequence: CAIRMIQGETEAFF.

The chain couples TRBV11-3 to TRBJ2-2; TCRdb selects TRBD1, and the lack of DNA leaves this call unchecked. Looked up from germline, CDR1 is SGHNT and CDR2 is YENEEA. The CDR3 spans 15 residues. Here the CDR3 reads CASSPRGEHTGELFF.

The chain couples TRBV5-1 to TRBJ1-2. The germline CDR1 and CDR2 sequences are SGHRS and YFSETQ. The CDR3 covers 13 residues. Here the CDR3 reads CASSSLNGEGYTF.

The rearrangement links TRBV7-9 to TRBJ2-7. The CDR3 runs 13 residues. CDR1 and CDR2 (germline): SEHNR, FQNEAQ (reference sequence). CDR3 in amino acids: CASSLLNSYEQYF.

The V gene is TRBV5-5, the J gene TRBJ2-5. The CDR3 is made up of 15 amino acids. Germline V gene lookup returns CDR1 SGHKS and CDR2 YYEKEE (reference sequence). CDR3: CASSFGDSAEETQYF. The full variable domain, rest sourced from reference TRBV5-5 and TRBJ2-5, is DAGVTQSPTHLIKTRGQQVTLRCSPISGHKSVSWYQQVLGQGPQFIFQYYEKEERGRGNFPDRFSARQFPNYSSELNVNALLLGDSALYLCASSFGDSAEETQYFGPGTRLLVL.

This CDR3 reads CASSLIEYRPWEQYF. The chain is built from TRBV7-9 and TRBJ2-7; TCRdb reports TRBD2, a call that lacks DNA to check it against. Germline CDR1 reads SEHNR; CDR2 reads FQNEAQ (reference sequence). This CDR3 comprises 15 residues. The whole variable domain, filled in from reference TRBV7-9 and TRBJ2-7, reads DTGVSQNPRHKITKRGQNVTFRCDPISEHNRLYWYRQTLGQGPEFLTYFQNEAQLEKSRLLSDRFSAERPKGSFSTLEIQRTEQGDSAMYLCASSLIEYRPWEQYFGPGTRLTVT.

The chain employs TRBV28 and TRBJ2-7. This CDR3 region has 14 residues. Germline values: CDR1 MDHEN, CDR2 SYDVKM. CDR3: CASGTRSGTYEQYF.

The genes are TRBV29-1 and TRBJ2-7; TCRdb calls TRBD1, which cannot be checked without DNA. Germline V lookup: CDR1 SQVTM, CDR2 ANQGSEA. The CDR3 extends over 13 amino acids. CDR3 residues: CSVGGTDPYEQYF.

The chain recombines TRBV29-1 with TRBJ2-3; TCRdb lists TRBD2, though no DNA is available to test this call. The length of the CDR3 is 13 residues. CDR1 and CDR2 (germline): SQVTM, ANQGSEA. The CDR3 sequence: CSGAGGTTDTQYF.

This CDR3 reads CSARMDRADYGYTF. This rearrangement joins TRBV20-1 to TRBJ1-2; TCRdb selects TRBD1, and the lack of DNA leaves this call unchecked. The CDR3 runs to 14 residues. CDR1 and CDR2 (germline): DFQATT, SNEGSKA (reference sequence).

The V call is TRBV14, the J call TRBJ2-1. The germline V gene has CDR1 SGHDN and CDR2 FVKESK. The CDR3 consists of 14 residues. This CDR3 is CASSQANVINEQFF.

The chain employs TRBV29-1 and TRBJ2-2. This CDR3 is 12 amino acids long. Germline V gene sequence: CDR1 SQVTM, CDR2 ANQGSEA. CDR3 in amino acids: CSVAGYTGELFF.

V and J are TRBV7-9 and TRBJ2-1; TCRdb names TRBD1, which stays unverified in the absence of DNA. This CDR3 spans 15 amino acids. The V gene's germline CDR1 is SEHNR and CDR2 FQNEAQ (reference sequence). The CDR3 protein is CASSPLQGDYNEQFF. The full variable domain, in which reference TRBV7-9 and TRBJ2-1 provide the parts outside the CDR3, is DTGVSQNPRHKITKRGQNVTFRCDPISEHNRLYWYRQTLGQGPEFLTYFQNEAQLEKSRLLSDRFSAERPKGSFSTLEIQRTEQGDSAMYLCASSPLQGDYNEQFFGPGTRLTVL.

This chain connects TRBV7-6 to TRBJ2-7; TCRdb returns TRBD1, unconfirmable since there is no DNA. This CDR3 spans 14 amino acids. Looked up from germline, CDR1 is SGHVS and CDR2 is FNYEAQ. Here the CDR3 reads CASSLGVPTYEQYF.

V is TRBV29-1 and J is TRBJ2-7; lacking DNA, the TRBD1 call made by TCRdb goes unchecked. The germline V gene encodes CDR1 SQVTM and CDR2 ANQGSEA. The CDR3 is 15 amino acids. The CDR3 reads CSVANERTGQNEQYF.

The chain recombines TRBV7-9 with TRBJ2-5. The CDR3 has 11 residues. Germline V lookup: CDR1 SEHNR, CDR2 FQNEAQ (reference sequence). The CDR3 is CASSHQETQYF.

The rearrangement joins TRBV5-6 to TRBJ1-5. The CDR3 is 12 residues long. Germline CDR1 SGHDT, CDR2 YYEEEE. The CDR3 region is CASSSYVGPQHF.

The gene calls are TRBV20-1 and TRBJ2-1; TCRdb proposes TRBD2, but this gene call is untestable without DNA. Germline CDR1 DFQATT, CDR2 SNEGSKA (reference sequence). This CDR3 has 15 residues. CDR3 residues: CSVPPLAGDYNEQFF.

CDR3: CASSLDGGEAFF. The chain employs TRBV12-3 or TRBV12-4 and TRBJ1-1; lacking DNA, the TRBD1 call made by TCRdb goes unchecked. The CDR3 contains 12 residues.

The rearrangement joins TRBV18 to TRBJ1-4; without DNA, the TCRdb call of TRBD1 cannot be checked. The CDR3 is made up of 14 amino acids. Germline lookup yields CDR1 KGHSH and CDR2 LQKENI. The CDR3 loop reads CASSPGEGDEKLFF.

The V and J genes are TRBV21-1 and TRBJ1-5; the TCRdb D gene call, TRBD1, has no DNA to confirm it. TRBV21-1 is labeled a pseudogene. The CDR3 is made up of 15 amino acids. CDR3 region: CASSKGGPSNQPQHF.